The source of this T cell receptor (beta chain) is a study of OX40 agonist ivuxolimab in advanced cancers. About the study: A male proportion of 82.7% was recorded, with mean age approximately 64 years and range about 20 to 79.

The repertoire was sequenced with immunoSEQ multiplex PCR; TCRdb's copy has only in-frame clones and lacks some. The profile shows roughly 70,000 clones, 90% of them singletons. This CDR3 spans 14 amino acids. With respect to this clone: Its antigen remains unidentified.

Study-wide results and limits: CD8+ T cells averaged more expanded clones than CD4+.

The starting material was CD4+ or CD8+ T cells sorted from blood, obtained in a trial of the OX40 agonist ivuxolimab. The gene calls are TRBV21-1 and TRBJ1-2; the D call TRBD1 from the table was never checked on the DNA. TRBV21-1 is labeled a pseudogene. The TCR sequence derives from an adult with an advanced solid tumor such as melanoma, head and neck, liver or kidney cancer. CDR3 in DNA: TGTGCCAGCACCCGGCGAACAGGGAACTATGGCTACACCTTC. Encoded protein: CASTRRTGNYGYTF.